This TCR beta chain stems from a study of cytomegalovirus exposure and HLA in healthy donors (dated by TCRdb to the late 2010s). Concerning the study at large: A later analysis indicated that the 120 validation repertoires were generated on the platform also employed for the 670 or so repertoires of the first cohort. The study was designed to test whether signatures of past pathogen exposure could be identified by cataloging public T cell receptors. Besides the first cohort of around 700 subjects, a separate validation cohort made up of over 95 different subjects was used. High-throughput TCR immunosequencing, statistical association of individual TCRs with disease status, and machine learning were combined to predict cytomegalovirus infection status.

Concerning this clone: This receptor's antigen is unknown. One base away there is no much larger clone; base qualities are not given.

The library was generated by the immunoSEQ multiplex PCR assay. The original pipeline was this. To diagnose cytomegalovirus status from the catalog of TCR beta chain sequences, a statistical classification framework was built. The table was pulled from immuneACCESS by TCRdb, which kept in-frame rearrangements only. Such tables lose some clones; where checked, under half of the loss comes from unresolved V genes, and the rest has no known cause. V and J calls and clone size are as listed in that table; D and trimming were resolved from the DNA. Recorded for this sample are fewer than 200,000 clones; around 85% of them occurred a single time. The top ten constitute 15% to 20% of the sample. The donors were included in the validation cohort of 120 subjects, a group kept apart from the roughly 700-subject first cohort. The CDR3 spans 15 residues, from the cysteine through the phenylalanine. The sequence is cut down to CDR3 DNA, 45 bases in frame from base 1. The germline V gene specifies SGDLS as CDR1 and YYNGEE as CDR2. V and J are truncated by 0 bases and 0 bases respectively, leaving an intervening sequence of 7 bases.

Broader findings and caveats from the paper: A total of 164 TCR beta chains were listed by the study as associated with cytomegalovirus. The validation cohort had no HLA typing available for a later analysis, so co-occurrence within that cohort was assessed over all 120 or so repertoires. Most TCR sequences were observed very rarely across donors, whereas some public TCRs were present in many individuals. Subsequent analysis determined that TCRs grouped into clusters in the first cohort also showed a tendency toward co-occurrence across the approximately 120 validation repertoires, and 85% to 95% of cluster scores exceeded 0. The authors suggested that the approach could potentially be extended to other disease states and immunological phenotypes. In vitro tests confirmed that a few of the cytomegalovirus-associated TCR beta chains recognize cytomegalovirus antigens. In both the original and validation cohorts, the classifier was reported to diagnose cytomegalovirus status with high specificity and sensitivity.

The sample taken for sequencing was PBMCs. This sequence uses TRBV9 and TRBJ1-3; the best D guess is TRBD1, with 5 bases matching. The source is a man aged 18 to 30 in good health and CMV-seropositive. The DNA is TGTGCCAGCAGCGTAGAGGGGATCTCTGGAAACACCATATATTTT. The resulting protein is CASSVEGISGNTIYF.